This is a list of T cell receptor beta chains from one sample in a study of glioma-infiltrating T cells. TCRdb recomputed calls from the multiplex PCR reads with MiXCR, one row per CDR3 protein. The repertoire holds under 150,000 distinct CDR3 sequences, with under 30% as singletons. Input material: glioma tissue, nonneoplastic brain tissue, or PBMCs (not recorded which). The source of these receptors is a human donor with low-grade glioma or glioblastoma, undergoing nonglioma brain surgery, or in good health (not recorded which). CDR3s include the opening cysteine and the closing phenylalanine or tryptophan. The D gene is left open where the match is weak. For some rows the clone size is stated as once, few or many, or as a class when expanded; others skip it.

CDR3nt	CDR3aa	v_gene	abundance	j_gene	d_gene
TGTGCCAGCAGGGCCCGGACTAGCGCGAGCACAGATACGCAGTATTTT	CASRARTSASTDTQYF	TRBV2	-	TRBJ2-3	TRBD2
TGTGCCAGCAGCTTAGCGAGTAGCTGGGGCGATGGCTACACCTTC	CASSLASSWGDGYTF	TRBV7-2	-	TRBJ1-2	-
TGTGCCAGCAGACCCGGACGGGCCTATGGCTACACCTTC	CASRPGRAYGYTF	TRBV27	few	TRBJ1-2	-
TGTGCCAGCAGCTTAGCTCCCTCCGGCACAGATACGCAGTATTTT	CASSLAPSGTDTQYF	TRBV11-2	-	TRBJ2-3	-
TGCAGTGCTAGAGATTCAGGGATTCGTCAGCCCCAGCATTTT	CSARDSGIRQPQHF	TRBV20-1	many	TRBJ1-5	-
TGCGCCAGCAGCCACTTTCCTTTTGTGACGGATGAGCAGTTCTTC	CASSHFPFVTDEQFF	TRBV4-1	-	TRBJ2-1	-
TGTGCCAGCAGCCAAGATTGGAGGAGGGCGTACACTGAAGCTTTCTTT	CASSQDWRRAYTEAFF	TRBV4-2	many	TRBJ1-1	-
TGTGCCAGCGACAGGGGGACCGGGGAGCTGTTTTTT	CASDRGTGELFF	TRBV3-1	few	TRBJ2-2	TRBD1
TGTGCCAGCAGTACGGACTTCTTTAGCGAGACCCAGTACTTC	CASSTDFFSETQYF	TRBV28	-	TRBJ2-5	-
TGCGCCAGCAGCCAAGAGGTCGCGGTCGGGACCCAGTACTTC	CASSQEVAVGTQYF	TRBV4-1	few	TRBJ2-5	-
TGTGCCAGCAGTCCGAGACTAGCGGGGACCTACAATGAGCAGTTCTTC	CASSPRLAGTYNEQFF	TRBV7-9	-	TRBJ2-1	TRBD2
TGTGCCACCCGACAGTTCGCGAACACCGGGGAGCTGTTTTTT	CATRQFANTGELFF	TRBV2	-	TRBJ2-2	-
TGTGCCAGCTTCCGGGTACGGATTACGACTGAAGCTTTCTTT	CASFRVRITTEAFF	TRBV28	many	TRBJ1-1	-
TGTGCCAGCAGCTTAGCCGGAGCGCTAGGGGATACGCAGTATTTT	CASSLAGALGDTQYF	TRBV7-2	many	TRBJ2-3	-
TGCAGCGCCCTCCTAGCGGGGGGTTCACGGGAGACCCAGTACTTC	CSALLAGGSRETQYF	TRBV29-1	once	TRBJ2-5	TRBD2
TGTGCCACCAGTGAATCCAACCAGGGTAACTATGGCTACACCTTC	CATSESNQGNYGYTF	TRBV24-1	few	TRBJ1-2	-
TGCAGTGCTAGTCCCCACAGGGGGCGTAGAGGAAACACCATATATTTT	CSASPHRGRRGNTIYF	TRBV20-1	few	TRBJ1-3	TRBD1
TGTGCCAGCAGCCCCTCCCTCAATCAGCCCCAGCATTTT	CASSPSLNQPQHF	TRBV7-2	medium-sized	TRBJ1-5	-
TGCAGTGCCCTACCGGGACTAGCGGGCAATGAGCAGCTCTTC	CSALPGLAGNEQLF	TRBV20-1	once	TRBJ2-1	TRBD2
TGTGCCAGCAGGCTCGGACAGCGCTATGGCTACACCTTC	CASRLGQRYGYTF	TRBV6-1	-	TRBJ1-2	-
TGTTCCAGCAGTGAGCCCGGGACAGGACGAGAGACCCAGTACTTC	CSSSEPGTGRETQYF	TRBV25-1	-	TRBJ2-5	TRBD1
TGTGCCAGCAGCCAAGACAGCGGCGCTGAAGCTTTCTTT	CASSQDSGAEAFF	TRBV6-1	many	TRBJ1-1	-
TGTGCCATCAGTGAGCGGGACAGGGTACTAGAAGCTTTCTTT	CAISERDRVLEAFF	TRBV10-3	few	TRBJ1-1	TRBD1
TGTGCCAGCAGCTTGGGGGGGGCTAGGGATCAGCCCCAGCATTTT	CASSLGGARDQPQHF	TRBV6-6	-	TRBJ1-5	-
TGCAGTGCCCCCCTAAGGGATCCCTATGGCTACACCTTC	CSAPLRDPYGYTF	TRBV20-1	-	TRBJ1-2	-
TGCAGTGCTAGAGACCTGGACACGATCTCTGGAAACACCATATATTTT	CSARDLDTISGNTIYF	TRBV20-1	-	TRBJ1-3	-
TGTGCCAGCAGCTCCAACAGGGCAACTAATGAAAAACTGTTTTTT	CASSSNRATNEKLFF	TRBV7-2	many	TRBJ1-4	-
TGTGCCAGCAGCGTCCGGGACAGGAATTCACCCCTCCACTTT	CASSVRDRNSPLHF	TRBV14	-	TRBJ1-6	TRBD1
TGTGCCACCAGCAGACCTTACCCAAGCGATGAAAAACTGTTTTTT	CATSRPYPSDEKLFF	TRBV15	few	TRBJ1-4	-
TGTGCCAGTAGCCCCGTATACGAAAAACTGTTTTTT	CASSPVYEKLFF	TRBV19	-	TRBJ1-4	-
TGCAGTGCTGTCCGGGACAGACTTTCCTCTGGGGCCAACGTCCTGACTTTC	CSAVRDRLSSGANVLTF	TRBV20-1	-	TRBJ2-6	TRBD1
TGCGCCAGCAGCTTGTTCGGCCGGGACCAGCCCCAGCATTTT	CASSLFGRDQPQHF	TRBV5-1	-	TRBJ1-5	-
TGTGCCACCAGTGATTTGGGTGACTATGGCTACACCTTC	CATSDLGDYGYTF	TRBV24-1	-	TRBJ1-2	-
TGTGCCACCAGTGATTTGGGCCCGAAGACTAGCACAGATACGCAGTATTTT	CATSDLGPKTSTDTQYF	TRBV24-1	few	TRBJ2-3	-
TGTGCCACAACCGCAGGGGTCCAAGCTTTCTTT	CATTAGVQAFF	TRBV18	once	TRBJ1-1	-
TGTGCCAGCAGTTTAGGCGGGGCCCCAGATGAGACCCAGTACTTC	CASSLGGAPDETQYF	TRBV28	-	TRBJ2-5	-
TGTGCCAGCAGCCAACTTAGCGGGGGGGCAGGAGATACGCAGTATTTT	CASSQLSGGAGDTQYF	TRBV4-1	few	TRBJ2-3	TRBD2
TGTGCCAGCAGTTTATCAGCTAGCACAGATACGCAGTATTTT	CASSLSASTDTQYF	TRBV27	few	TRBJ2-3	-
TGTGCCAGCAGCTTAAGTACAGGGAGCGAGACCCAGTACTTC	CASSLSTGSETQYF	TRBV7-2	few	TRBJ2-5	-
TGTGCCAGCAGCCAAGGGACCGTTAGCAATCAGCCCCAGCATTTT	CASSQGTVSNQPQHF	TRBV7-9	-	TRBJ1-5	-
TGCAGTGCTAGCGCAGCGGGGGGGCCTAATGAGCAGTTCTTC	CSASAAGGPNEQFF	TRBV20-1	many	TRBJ2-1	TRBD2
TGTGCCAGTAGTAGAAGGGACACCAATGAGCAGTTCTTC	CASSRRDTNEQFF	TRBV19	-	TRBJ2-1	-